The clone carrying this T cell receptor (beta chain) was observed at least ten times. The target antigen is unknown. Profiling of TCR beta VDJ combinations and CDR3 sequences used genomic DNA as template. TCRdb called the reads again in MiXCR, with one record for every CDR3 protein. The table has tens of thousands of distinct CDR3 sequences, about 56% seen once. This specimen comes from a study of CD8+CD57+ T cells in acquired aplastic anemia. Study-wide background: Sorted CD4+ plus CD8+ cells gave DNA averaging about 3 ug.

After removal of 4 bases from V and 8 bases from J, the junction contained 14 bases not matched to a gene. In germline, CDR1 is LNHDA, CDR2 SQIVND (reference sequence). This CDR3 has 17 amino acids. Study observations and caveats: Any difference that existed in CD8+ Simpson's diversity between patients and controls was not significant.

The sequence was obtained from a human donor in good health, serving as a control. J is TRBJ2-1 and V is TRBV19, with 10 bases that match TRBD2. Sequenced: sorted CD4+, CD8+, or CD8+CD57+ T cells (not recorded which) from PBMCs. DNA of the CDR3: TGTGCCAGTAGTAGGACTTCAGCGGGAGGGCCAGGTGATGAGCAGTTCTTC. This encodes CASSRTSAGGPGDEQFF. Filled out from reference TRBV19 and TRBJ2-1, the complete variable domain reads DGGITQSPKYLFRKEGQNVTLSCEQNLNHDAMYWYRQDPGQGLRLIYYSQIVNDFQKGDIAEGYSVSREKKESFPLTVTSAQKNPTAFYLCASSRTSAGGPGDEQFFGPGTRLTVL.